This TCR beta chain stems from a study of T cells in Graves' hyperthyroidism and ophthalmopathy. Germline CDR1 SGHTA, CDR2 FQGTGA. The CDR3 contains 10 residues. The ends were cut back, 5 bases at V and 12 bases at J, with 11 bases in the middle. Amplified regions were TCR beta CDR3 sequences from RNA transcripts. The HTBI set primed first-round TCR CDR3 RT-PCR. Using its own MiXCR run on the multiplex PCR reads, TCRdb lists one record per CDR3 protein. This sample has hundreds of thousands of distinct CDR3 sequences; about 43% occur once, and the top ten carry about 7.8%. This receptor was obtained from a woman younger than 35 with Graves' hyperthyroidism. Sequencing input: peripheral blood or thyroid tissue (not recorded which). The rearrangement joins TRBV7-3 to TRBJ2-7; D is ambiguous. The CDR3 here is CASSLRVVYF. The DNA of the CDR3 is TGTGCCAGCAGCCTCAGAGTGGTGTACTTC.